This TCR beta chain was profiled in a study of shared clonotypes between healthy human individuals. Trimming left V 8 bases short and J 8 bases short, with 9 bases between. The CDR3 loop spans 10 amino acids. Deep level was the assay's run setting. Only in-frame clones appear in the TCRdb table, and some are missing; sequencing was by immunoSEQ multiplex PCR. The sample carries 2 million or so clones, over 85% recorded once. Positive CCR7 selection of CD45RO-negative cells yielded the naive CD8 cells, and terminally differentiated effector memory CD45RA+ cells were excluded. Donors included only healthy HIV-negative adults lacking recent acute infections or vaccinations.

The receptor was isolated from a man between 18 and 35 years old in good health. The chain links TRBV23-1 to TRBJ1-2; no reliable D call. TRBV23-1 is sorted into the ORF group, with uncertain function. The sequenced sample was naive CD8+ T cells sorted from blood. The CDR3 sequence: CASEGGGYTF. CDR3 DNA: TGCGCCAGCGAGGGAGGCGGCTACACCTTC.